The T cell receptor (beta chain) under discussion was sequenced for a study of shared clonotypes between healthy human individuals. This CDR3 contains 14 residues. The germline V and J ends were trimmed by 1 base and 5 bases, with 13 bases remaining between them. Germline-derived CDR1 and CDR2 are SGHTS and YDEGEE. General study findings and limits: A handful of donors had around 5.5% of their naive CD4 clonotypes in common. Compared with clonotypes that all four donors shared, non-shared clonotypes had lower generation probabilities.

Deep level was the assay's run setting. The protocol was immunoSEQ multiplex PCR, while the TCRdb copy is restricted to in-frame clones and leaves out a portion. The sample lists hundreds of thousands of clones, about 96% occurring once. In the case of this clone: What it binds is not known.

The rearrangement joins TRBV5-8 to TRBJ2-7; tentatively, D is TRBD2 (5 bases). The sequence was obtained from a woman aged 25 to 39 in good health. The sequenced sample consisted of naive CD4+ T cells sorted from blood. This sample's subset: CD45RA+ positively selected. CDR3 loop: CASSLLSASHEQYF. The CDR3 nucleotides are TGTGCCAGCAGCTTGTTATCGGCTAGCCACGAGCAGTACTTC.